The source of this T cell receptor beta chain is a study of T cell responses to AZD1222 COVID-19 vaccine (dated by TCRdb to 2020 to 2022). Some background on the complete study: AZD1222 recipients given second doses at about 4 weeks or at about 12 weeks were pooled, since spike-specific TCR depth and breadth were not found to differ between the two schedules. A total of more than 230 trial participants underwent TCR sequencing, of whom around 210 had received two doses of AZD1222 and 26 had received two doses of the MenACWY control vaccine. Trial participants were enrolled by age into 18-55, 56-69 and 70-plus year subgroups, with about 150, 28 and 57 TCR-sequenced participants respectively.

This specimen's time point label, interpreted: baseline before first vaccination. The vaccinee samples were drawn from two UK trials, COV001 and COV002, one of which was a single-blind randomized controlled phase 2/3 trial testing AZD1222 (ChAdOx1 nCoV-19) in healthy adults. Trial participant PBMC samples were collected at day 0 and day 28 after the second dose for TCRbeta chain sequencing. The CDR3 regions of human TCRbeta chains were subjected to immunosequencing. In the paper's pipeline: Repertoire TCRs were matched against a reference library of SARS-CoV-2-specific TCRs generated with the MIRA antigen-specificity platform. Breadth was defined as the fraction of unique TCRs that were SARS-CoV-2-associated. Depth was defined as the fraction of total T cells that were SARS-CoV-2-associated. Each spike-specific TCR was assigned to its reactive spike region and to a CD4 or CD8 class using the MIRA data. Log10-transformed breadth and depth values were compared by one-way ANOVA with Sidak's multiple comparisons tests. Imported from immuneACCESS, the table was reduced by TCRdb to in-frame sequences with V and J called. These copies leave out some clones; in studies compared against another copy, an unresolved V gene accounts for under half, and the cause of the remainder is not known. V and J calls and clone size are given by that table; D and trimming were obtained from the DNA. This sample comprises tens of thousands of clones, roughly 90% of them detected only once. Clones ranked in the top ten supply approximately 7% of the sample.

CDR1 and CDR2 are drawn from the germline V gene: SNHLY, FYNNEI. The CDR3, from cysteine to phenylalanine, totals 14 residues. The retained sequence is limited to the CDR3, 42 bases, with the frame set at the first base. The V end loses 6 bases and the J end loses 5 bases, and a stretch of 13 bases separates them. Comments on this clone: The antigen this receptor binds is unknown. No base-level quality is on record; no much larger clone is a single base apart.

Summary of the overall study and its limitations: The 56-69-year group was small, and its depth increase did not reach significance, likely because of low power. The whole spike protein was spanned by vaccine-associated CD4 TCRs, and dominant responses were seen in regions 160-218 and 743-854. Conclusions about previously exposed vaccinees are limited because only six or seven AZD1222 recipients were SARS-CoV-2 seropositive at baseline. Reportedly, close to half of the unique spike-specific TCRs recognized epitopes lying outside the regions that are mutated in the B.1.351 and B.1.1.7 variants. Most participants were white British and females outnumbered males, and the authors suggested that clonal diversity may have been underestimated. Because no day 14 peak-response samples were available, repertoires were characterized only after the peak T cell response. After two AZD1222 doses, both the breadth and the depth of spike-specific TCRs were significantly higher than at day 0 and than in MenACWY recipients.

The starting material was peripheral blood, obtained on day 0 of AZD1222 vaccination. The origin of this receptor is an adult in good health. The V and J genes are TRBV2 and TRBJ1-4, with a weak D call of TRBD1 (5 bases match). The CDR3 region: CASRVREGNEKLFF. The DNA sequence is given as TGTGCCAGCAGGGTCAGGGAGGGGAATGAAAAACTGTTTTTT.